This TCR beta chain comes out of a study of metastatic and nonmetastatic thyroid tumors. Study-level information: It was across blood and tumor or nodule tissue from malignant and benign thyroid patients that repertoires were compared.

Every patient was untreated before thyroid surgery. Trimming took 6 bases from V and 9 from J, leaving 12 bases between them. In germline, CDR1 is MNHNS, CDR2 SASEGT. The CDR3 is 13 amino acids. MiXCR re-clonotyped the PCR reads for TCRdb. Counted here are about 10,000 clones, 25% to 40% occurring once; the ten biggest clones make up approximately 5.1%. The chain uses TRBV6-1 and TRBJ1-6; D gene unclear. The source is a female donor with papillary thyroid cancer or a benign thyroid nodule (not recorded which). Some clones in this sample may be carry-over from other donors' samples. Sequencing was carried out using tumor tissue. For the CDR3, the DNA is TGTGCCAGCAGCCCTCGGACCCGTTCACCCCTCCACTTT. Translated: CASSPRTRSPLHF.